These T cell receptor beta chains were read from a single sample in a study of identifying expanded T cells in peripheral blood. TCRdb keeps only in-frame clones here, not all; method: immunoSEQ multiplex PCR. The sample contains 84,000 or so clones, 89% of which appear only once. The sequencing input was blood. The receptors were sampled from a person between 18 and 75 years old in good health. Both conserved end residues are part of each CDR3.

>TRBV5-1|TRBJ2-7
CASSFTGHSYEQYF
>TRBV5-1|TRBJ2-5
CASSLWGTGQETQYF
>TRBV10-1|TRBJ1-5
CASSADRVRMGQPQHF
>TRBV19|TRBJ2-5
CASRRKGETQYF
>TRBV6-5|TRBJ2-2
CASSSGRGYTGELFF
>TRBV11-1|TRBJ2-5
CASSYNPGGETQYF
>TRBV5-1|TRBJ1-5
CASSPGTGFNQPQHF
>TRBV5-6|TRBJ2-6
CASSLSAEGNVLTF
>TRBV5-4|TRBJ2-6
CASSLLLSNVLTF
>TRBV7-2|TRBJ2-7
CASTLFYRGPSYEQYF
>TRBV4-3|TRBJ1-1
CASSQDPFGTMNTEAFF
>TRBV2|TRBJ2-5
CASSDLAGQETQYF
>TRBV9|TRBJ2-2
CASRKTGQNTGELFF
>TRBV28|TRBJ2-5
CASSLLAGQETQYF
>TRBV2|TRBJ2-2
CASSEQGLTGELFF
>TRBV2|TRBJ2-7
CASSIAYEQYF
>TRBV6-5|TRBJ2-6
CASSYITSGANVLTF
>TRBV7-9|TRBJ2-3
CASSLDTDTQYF
>TRBV30|TRBJ2-4
CAWSRVLKDIQYF